This T cell receptor (beta chain) originates from a study of identical twins. Study outcomes and limitations: Model-predicted out-of-frame TCR alpha sharing fell below observed values in monozygotic twins. Reduced insertions were recorded for abundant cord blood beta clonotypes, with no such pattern in memory repertoires. Excess low generation probability was seen in twin-shared out-of-frame alpha sequences.

This clonotype was recorded a few times. Its antigen remains unidentified. TCRdb ran MiXCR on the 5' RACE reads and lists one entry per CDR3 protein. The sample carries around 490,000 distinct CDR3 sequences, over 12% recorded once. Deletions cut 3 bases from V and 5 bases from J, with 15 bases between. This CDR3 is 15 amino acids long. Per the germline V gene, CDR1 is LGHDT and CDR2 is YNNKEL (reference sequence). These same data were also listed under a study on yellow fever vaccine responses in identical twins.

The source is a woman under 30 in good health. V usage is TRBV3-1 and J usage is TRBJ2-3; tentatively, D is TRBD1 (7 bases). The sequenced sample was CD4+ T cells sorted from blood. This CDR3 reads CASSHAGGRGDTQYF. CDR3 nucleotides: TGTGCCAGCAGCCACGCAGGGGGGAGAGGAGATACGCAGTATTTT.